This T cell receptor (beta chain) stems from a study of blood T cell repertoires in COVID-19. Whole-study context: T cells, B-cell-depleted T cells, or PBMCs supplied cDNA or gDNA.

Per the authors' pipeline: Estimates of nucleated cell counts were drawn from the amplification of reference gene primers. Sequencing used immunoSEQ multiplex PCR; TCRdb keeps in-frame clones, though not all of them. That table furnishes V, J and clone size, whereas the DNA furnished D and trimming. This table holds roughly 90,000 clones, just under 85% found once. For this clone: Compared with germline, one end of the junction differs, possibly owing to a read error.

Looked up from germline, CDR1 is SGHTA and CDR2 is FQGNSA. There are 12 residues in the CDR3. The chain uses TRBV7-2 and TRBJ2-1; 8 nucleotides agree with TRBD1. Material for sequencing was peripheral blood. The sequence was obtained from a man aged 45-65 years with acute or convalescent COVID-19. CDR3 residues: CASSLSGTGSIF. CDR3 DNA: TGTGCCAGCAGCTTATCCGGGACAGGCTCCATCTTC.